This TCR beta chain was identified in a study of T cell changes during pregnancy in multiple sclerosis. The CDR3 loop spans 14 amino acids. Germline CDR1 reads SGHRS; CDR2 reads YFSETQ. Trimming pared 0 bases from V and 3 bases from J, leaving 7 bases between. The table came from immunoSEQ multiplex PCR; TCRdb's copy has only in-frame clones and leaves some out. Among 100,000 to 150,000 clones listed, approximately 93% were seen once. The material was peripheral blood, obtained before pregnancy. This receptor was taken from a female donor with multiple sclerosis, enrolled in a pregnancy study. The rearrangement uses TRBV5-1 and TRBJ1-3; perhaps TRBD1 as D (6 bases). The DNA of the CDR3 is TGCGCCAGCAGCTTGGCAGGGGTTGGAAACACCATATATTTT. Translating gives CASSLAGVGNTIYF.